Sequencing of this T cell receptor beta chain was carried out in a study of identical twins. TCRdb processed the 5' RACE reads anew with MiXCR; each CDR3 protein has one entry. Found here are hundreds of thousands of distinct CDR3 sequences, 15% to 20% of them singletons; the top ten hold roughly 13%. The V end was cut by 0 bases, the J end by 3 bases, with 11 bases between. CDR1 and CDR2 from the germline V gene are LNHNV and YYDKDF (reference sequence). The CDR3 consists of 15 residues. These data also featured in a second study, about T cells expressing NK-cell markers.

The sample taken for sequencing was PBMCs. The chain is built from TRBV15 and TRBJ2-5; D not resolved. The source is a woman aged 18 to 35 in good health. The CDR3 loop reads CATSRDYGGEETQYF. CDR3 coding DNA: TGTGCCACCAGCAGAGATTACGGTGGAGAAGAGACCCAGTACTTC.